This record covers a single T cell receptor (beta chain). The antigen this receptor binds is unknown. Per-base qualities were not stored, and no clone one base away is much larger. The TCR beta CDR3 regions were amplified from RNA transcripts. The first round of RT-PCR for the TCR CDR3 was performed with the HTBI primer set and the Qiagen OneStep RT-PCR kit. Libraries were constructed in a second round of multiplex PCR, after which size selection and purification were carried out. Sequencing of the libraries was done on an Illumina HiSeq2000 using paired-end 100 bp reads. For the original study's pipeline: SOAPnuke was used to process the raw data, with reads discarded if the reads contained adapters or uncalled bases, had a mean Phred below 15, or lacked an exact constant-primer or identifier match. High-quality paired reads were merged using COPE v1.2.5, and each unique nucleotide sequence was defined as a clonotype. Clonotypes were aligned to IMGT TRBV, TRBD and TRBJ reference segments using MiTCR v1.1. Only V-J combinations with frequency above 0.0001, covering 99% to 99.2% of repertoires, were analysed. The TCS score was defined as F50 (clonal expansion) divided by E x V (chaos), with BLOSUM62-based TCRdist calculated between CDR3 peptides within each V-J. Welch's t-statistics and random forest reduced approximately 520 V-J features to roughly 13, which were used in a naive Bayes classifier (R e1071). The raw public data were reprocessed by TCRdb itself: fastp quality trimming at Q25, MiXCR clonotype calling, in-frame beta chains only. Each entry is one CDR3 protein sequence, shown with its most common DNA and genes. The authors' filters were not applied to this entry. This sample is represented by hundreds of thousands of distinct CDR3 sequences; roughly 15% of them were singletons. The top ten hold about a tenth of the sample.

This entry is derived from a study of T cells in Graves' hyperthyroidism and ophthalmopathy (dated by TCRdb to the late 2010s). About the study as a whole: Peripheral blood was collected at initial diagnosis, before any treatment. After blood sampling, hyperthyroidism patients were treated with methimazole at a starting dose of 30 mg daily, and ophthalmopathy patients were treated with high-dose intravenous methylprednisolone. To identify distinguishing TCR V-J signatures, a discovery cohort of around 100 patients was used, comprising 43 with Graves' ophthalmopathy and 57 with stable Graves' hyperthyroidism. For training and testing, the roughly 97 patients in the discovery cohort were randomly divided in a 7:3 ratio. TCR Vbeta CDR3 sequencing of fewer than 150 peripheral blood samples (over 40 ophthalmopathy, around 80 hyperthyroidism and around 17 progressor patients) is reported in the paper. Prospective prediction of ophthalmopathy was tested in an independent validation cohort consisting of 18 hyperthyroidism patients and approximately 16 patients who later progressed to ophthalmopathy. The study also compared thyroid tissue and blood T-cell repertoires from 6 or 7 Graves' hyperthyroidism patients.

The paper as a whole reports these results and caveats: In validation, the model predicted progression to ophthalmopathy a median of roughly six months before onset, with about 64% sensitivity and 72.22% specificity. No statistical method was used to set the sample size in advance, and investigators knew the group allocation. A 13 V-J signature model separated ophthalmopathy from stable hyperthyroidism, with nearly 90% sensitivity and roughly 81% specificity in cross-validation and 80%/75% in testing. Blood samples also contained most of the expanded thyroid clonotypes (frequency above 0.001), which suggests that blood repertoires may reflect thyroid immune responses.

Stable Graves' hyperthyroidism was defined as no progression to ophthalmopathy during 18 months of follow-up. Hyperthyroidism patients were newly diagnosed, had a disease duration of under 2 months, and were aged 18 to 65 years. Any patient with an uncontrolled infection, another autoimmune disease, pregnancy or lactation was excluded. Diagnoses relied on clinical symptoms, serum thyroxine and TRAb, thyroid ultrasound and orbital computed tomography. PBMCs were separated from roughly 9.6 ml of fresh peripheral blood using Ficoll-Paque density gradient centrifugation. Total RNA was extracted using Trizol reagent, and RNA quality was assessed on an Agilent 2100 Bioanalyzer. The sequence was obtained from a woman under 30 with Graves' hyperthyroidism. Input material: blood.

The CDR3 region has the sequence CSASRGGTEAFF. The sequenced DNA is TGCAGCGCCTCACGGGGGGGGACTGAAGCTTTCTTT. The V gene is TRBV29-1 and the J gene is TRBJ1-1, and TRBD1 may be the D gene, going by 5 matching bases. Measured from the cysteine to the phenylalanine, the CDR3 is 12 residues long. Only CDR3 DNA remains: 36 bases, in frame from the first base. V gives up 7 bases and J gives up 5 bases, and the segment between their germline ends measures 14 bases. Looking up the germline V gene yields CDR1 SQVTM and CDR2 ANQGSEA.